Below are 10 T cell receptor beta chains sequenced from a single sample in a study of T cells after yellow fever vaccination. TCRdb reprocessed the 5' RACE reads with MiXCR, giving one entry per CDR3 protein. The repertoire consists of around 250,000 distinct CDR3 sequences, with 6.9% occurring once and the leading ten covering more than 0.8%. The sequenced sample was CD4+ T cells sorted from PBMCs, obtained 15 days after the yellow fever booster vaccination. The receptor source for this set is a man younger than 45 who received the YFV17D yellow fever vaccine.

This clonotype was picked up many times. The chain uses TRBV19 and TRBJ2-7; TRBD2 is a possible D gene (6 bases). The CDR3 is made up of 19 amino acids. The germline gives CDR1 LNHDA, CDR2 SQIVND (reference sequence). The V gene lost 3 bases and the J gene lost 2 bases, with 26 bases spanning the gap. The chain's CDR3 is CASSILPGGRLGETYEQYF. The DNA of the CDR3 is TGTGCCAGTAGTATTCTCCCTGGGGGGAGACTGGGGGAAACCTACGAGCAGTACTTC.

This clonotype was seen more than once but under ten times. This chain joins TRBV12-3 or TRBV12-4 and TRBJ2-2; 7 bases line up with TRBD1. The CDR3 sequence is 18 residues long. V was pared by 4 bases and J by 4 bases, with 15 bases of the junction left unmatched. The CDR3 DNA is TGTGCCAGCAGTTCTTACCCAAACAGGGGCTATCTCACCGGGGAGCTGTTTTTT. Protein: CASSSYPNRGYLTGELFF.

This clonotype was detected many times. The chain joins TRBV9 to TRBJ2-3; TRBD2 agrees at 9 bases. V lost 1 base, J lost 2 bases, and 5 bases stayed unmatched. The germline V gene encodes CDR1 SGDLS and CDR2 YYNGEE. The CDR3 length is 16 residues. In nucleotides, the CDR3 is TGTGCCAGCAGCGTACGAGCGGGAGGCCTCACAGATACGCAGTATTTT. This codes for CASSVRAGGLTDTQYF.

A few counts support this clonotype. The rearrangement joins TRBV5-1 to TRBJ2-3, with 8 bases fitting TRBD2. The CDR3 sequence is 15 residues long. CDR1 is SGHRS and CDR2 is YFSETQ in the germline V gene. Germline trimming cut 4 bases from V and 2 bases from J; bases unmatched to any gene: 6. The chain's CDR3 is CASSPAGDLTDTQYF. CDR3 sequence (DNA): TGCGCCAGCAGCCCAGCGGGGGACCTCACAGATACGCAGTATTTT.

This sequence joins TRBV29-1 and TRBJ2-3; 7 positions agree with TRBD2. V trimming: 4 bases; J trimming: 4 bases; junction bases outside the gene matches: 23. The CDR3 is made up of 19 amino acids. The germline V gene encodes CDR1 SQVTM and CDR2 ANQGSEA. DNA for the CDR3: TGCAGCGTTGCCCGATTTTCCTCCTTGGAGGGAGGGTTCTCAGATACGCAGTATTTT. This codes for CSVARFSSLEGGFSDTQYF.

This clonotype has at least ten counts. This chain joins TRBV6-2 or TRBV6-3 and TRBJ2-3; 7 nucleotides line up with TRBD2. This CDR3 has 11 amino acids. The germline V gene encodes CDR1 MNHEY and CDR2 SVGEGT. V gave up 6 bases and J gave up 14 bases; unmatched junction bases: 8. The CDR3 region is CASSHGTTRYF. CDR3 coding DNA: TGTGCCAGCAGCCACGGGACTACTCGGTATTTT.

This sequence joins TRBV5-1 and TRBJ2-1, with TRBD2 matching over 9 bases. The CDR3 runs to 14 residues. Germline assignment: CDR1 SGHRS and CDR2 YFSETQ. J gave up 7 bases and V 4 bases, and 6 bases lay outside the gene matches. Written as DNA, the CDR3 is TGCGCCAGCAGCCCGATAGCGGGAGTAAATGAGCAGTTCTTC. The encoded protein is CASSPIAGVNEQFF.

The chain employs TRBV20-1 and TRBJ2-3; TRBD2 aligns across 9 bases. The CDR3 totals 14 residues. CDR1 is DFQATT, CDR2 SNEGSKA, per germline (reference sequence). The V segment lost 6 bases and the J segment 2 bases; nucleotides outside the gene matches: 6. The chain's CDR3 is CSAQTSGFTDTQYF. The CDR3 DNA reads TGCAGTGCGCAGACTAGCGGATTCACAGATACGCAGTATTTT.

This clonotype was observed many times. The chain has TRBV12-3 or TRBV12-4 and TRBJ2-2; no firm D call. The V gene lost 7 bases and the J gene lost 8 bases, with 8 bases spanning the gap. The CDR3 runs to 11 residues. This CDR3 reads CASIVEGELFF. The CDR3 DNA follows: TGTGCCAGCATCGTAGAGGGGGAGCTGTTTTTT.

The V gene is TRBV20-1, the J gene TRBJ2-7; 10 nucleotides align to TRBD1. The trim removed 5 bases at V and 7 bases at J, leaving 11 bases unmatched. This CDR3 is 14 amino acids long. CDR1 is DFQATT and CDR2 is SNEGSKA in the germline V gene (reference sequence). CDR3 sequence (DNA): TGCAGTGCTCCGGACCTGACAGGGGGCGGTGAGCAGTACTTC. It encodes CSAPDLTGGGEQYF.